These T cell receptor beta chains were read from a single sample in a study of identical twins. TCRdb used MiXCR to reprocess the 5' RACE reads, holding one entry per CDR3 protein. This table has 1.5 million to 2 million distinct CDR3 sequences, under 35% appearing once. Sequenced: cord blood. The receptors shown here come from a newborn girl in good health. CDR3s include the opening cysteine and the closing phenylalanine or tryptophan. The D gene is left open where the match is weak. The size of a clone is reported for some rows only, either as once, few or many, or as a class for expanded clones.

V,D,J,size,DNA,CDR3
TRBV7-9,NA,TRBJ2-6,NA,TGTGCCAGCAGCTTAGCTCGGTCCCGGGACATCTCTGGGGCCAACGTCCTGACTTTC,CASSLARSRDISGANVLTF
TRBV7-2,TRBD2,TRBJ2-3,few,TGTGCCAGCAGCTTATGGACTAGCGGGAGGGTTTCAGATACGCAGTATTTT,CASSLWTSGRVSDTQYF
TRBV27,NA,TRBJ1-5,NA,TGTGCCAGCAGTTGGGACCGTTCACGGCCCCAGCATTTT,CASSWDRSRPQHF
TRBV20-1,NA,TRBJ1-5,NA,TGCAGTGCTAACCCCCGTGACTGCTTCGGACAGCCCCAGCATTTT,CSANPRDCFGQPQHF
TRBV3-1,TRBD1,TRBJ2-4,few,TGTGCCAGCAGCCGAAGGACAGGGGAAAACCCGTGGATTCAGTACTTC,CASSRRTGENPWIQYF
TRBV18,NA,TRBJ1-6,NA,TGTGCCAGCTCACCAGGGCGGGACTCACCCCTCCACTTT,CASSPGRDSPLHF
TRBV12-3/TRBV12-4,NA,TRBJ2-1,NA,TGTGCCAGCAGTTTTACCACCCGTATCCGCAATGAGCAGTTCTTC,CASSFTTRIRNEQFF
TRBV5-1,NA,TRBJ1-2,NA,TGCGCCAGCAGGGGGGGGACCAATAACTATGGCTACACCTTC,CASRGGTNNYGYTF
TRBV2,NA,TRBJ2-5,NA,TGTGCCAGCAAAGGGAACAGGGAAGAGACCCAGTACTTC,CASKGNREETQYF
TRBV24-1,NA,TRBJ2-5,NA,TGTGCCACCAGTGGTTTGCTGGGAAATGAGCAGTACTTC,CATSGLLGNEQYF
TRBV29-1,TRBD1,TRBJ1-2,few,TGCAGCGTGGGGGACAGGGATCGAGGCTATGGCTACACCTTC,CSVGDRDRGYGYTF
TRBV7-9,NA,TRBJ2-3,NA,TGTGCCAGCAGCTTGGCAGCCGGGGGTCACACAGATACGCAGTATTTT,CASSLAAGGHTDTQYF
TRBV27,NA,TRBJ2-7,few,TGTGCCAGCGGGGCAGGTATCGAGCAGTACTTC,CASGAGIEQYF
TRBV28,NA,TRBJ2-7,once,TGTGCCAGCGGTGGGGGACCGACCTACGAGCAGTACTTC,CASGGGPTYEQYF
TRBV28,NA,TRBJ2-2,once,TGTGCCAGCAGTTTCCGTTTGGGGGGCGCGACCGGGGAGCTGTTTTTT,CASSFRLGGATGELFF
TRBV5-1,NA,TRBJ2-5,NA,TGCGCCAGCAGCTTGGCCCCTGACTATGAGACCCAGTACTTC,CASSLAPDYETQYF
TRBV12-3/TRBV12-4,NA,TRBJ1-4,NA,TGTGCCAGCAGTTTAGAAGGACTGATAAGAGAAAAACTGTTTTTT,CASSLEGLIREKLFF
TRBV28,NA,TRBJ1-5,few,TGTGCCAGCAGTTACGGGGGTAGAGTAGGTCAGCCCCAGCATTTT,CASSYGGRVGQPQHF
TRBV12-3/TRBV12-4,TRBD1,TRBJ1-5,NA,TGTGCCAGCAGTACCCGTAAAGACAGGGGCGGGAATCAGCCCCAGCATTTT,CASSTRKDRGGNQPQHF
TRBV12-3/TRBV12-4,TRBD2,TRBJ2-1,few,TGTGCCAGCAGTCCTAGACTAGCGGGATGGCATGAGCAGTTCTTC,CASSPRLAGWHEQFF
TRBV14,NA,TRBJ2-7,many,TGTGCCAGCAGCCCTATGGGTCTAGCCGCCTCCTACGAGCAGTACTTC,CASSPMGLAASYEQYF
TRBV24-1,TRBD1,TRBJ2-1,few,TGTGCCACCAGTTCCGGGACAGGGAACAATGAGCAGTTCTTC,CATSSGTGNNEQFF
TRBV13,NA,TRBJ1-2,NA,TGTGCCAGCAGCTTATCGTGGAGCGACATCTATGGCTACACCTTC,CASSLSWSDIYGYTF
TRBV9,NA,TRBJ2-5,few,TGTGCCAGCAGCGTCACAACCGGGATGAGGGAGACCCAGTACTTC,CASSVTTGMRETQYF
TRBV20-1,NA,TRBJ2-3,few,TGCAGTGCTAGCCCCGCGGGACCGACAGATACGCAGTATTTT,CSASPAGPTDTQYF
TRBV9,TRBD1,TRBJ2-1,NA,TGTGCCAGCAGCGTAGGCCCCAGGGGGTCCTACAATGAGCAGTTCTTC,CASSVGPRGSYNEQFF
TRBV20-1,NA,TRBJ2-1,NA,TGCAGTGCTAGAGTTTGGCGGGGCCCCATTACACAGTTCTTC,CSARVWRGPITQFF
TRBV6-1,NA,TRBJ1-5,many,TGTGCCAGCAGTGAAGCTCTCCCGGGACAAGGTTATCAGCCCCAGCATTTT,CASSEALPGQGYQPQHF
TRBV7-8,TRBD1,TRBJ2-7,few,TGTGCCAGCAGACGATACAGGGGTCTCTACGAGCAGTACTTC,CASRRYRGLYEQYF
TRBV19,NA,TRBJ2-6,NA,TGTGCCAGTAGGAAACAGGGTTCCGGGGCCAACGTCCTGACTTTC,CASRKQGSGANVLTF
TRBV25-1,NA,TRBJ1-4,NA,TGTGCCAGCAGTGAATACGGGGGGGCTAATGAAAAACTGTTTTTT,CASSEYGGANEKLFF
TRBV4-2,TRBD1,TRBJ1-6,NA,TGTGCCAGCAGCCAAGCGACAGGGGGCTCCTTCTCCAATTCACCCCTCCACTTT,CASSQATGGSFSNSPLHF
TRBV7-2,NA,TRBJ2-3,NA,TGTGCCAGCAGCCCCACCTGGGCTAGCACAGATACGCAGTATTTT,CASSPTWASTDTQYF
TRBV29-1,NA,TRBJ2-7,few,TGCAGCGTTGCGGGCCCTACCTACGAGCAGTACTTC,CSVAGPTYEQYF
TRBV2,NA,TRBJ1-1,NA,TGTGCCAGCAGGACAGCTTCCCGTACTAACACTGAAGCTTTCTTT,CASRTASRTNTEAFF
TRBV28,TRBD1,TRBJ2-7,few,TGTGCCAGCAGTTTCCCAGCCGGGACAGCCAACTACGAGCAGTACTTC,CASSFPAGTANYEQYF
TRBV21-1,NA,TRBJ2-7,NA,TGTGCCAGCAGCAAAAGGGACAGGGGGTACGAGCAGTACTTC,CASSKRDRGYEQYF
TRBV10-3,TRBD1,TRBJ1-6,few,TGTGCCACCAAACTCACAGGGGGCGGTTCACCCCTCCACTTT,CATKLTGGGSPLHF
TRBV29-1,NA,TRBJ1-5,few,TGCGGAGGGCTAGATCAGCCCCAGCATTTT,CGGLDQPQHF
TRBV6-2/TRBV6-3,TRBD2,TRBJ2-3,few,TGTGCCAGCAGTTACCGGCTAGCGGGTTCTTCGGATACGCAGTATTTT,CASSYRLAGSSDTQYF
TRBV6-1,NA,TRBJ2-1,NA,TGTGCCAGCAGTGAAGTGGGGCAGTTCTTC,CASSEVGQFF
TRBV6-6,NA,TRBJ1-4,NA,TGTGCCAGCAGTTACTCCATCAGTAGACCTAATGAAAAACTGTTTTTT,CASSYSISRPNEKLFF
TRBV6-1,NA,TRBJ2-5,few,TGTGCCAGCACCGACAGGCCCTCTAATGGGTTGAAAGAGACCCAGTACTTC,CASTDRPSNGLKETQYF
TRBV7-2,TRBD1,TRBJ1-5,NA,TGTGCCAGCAGCGACAGGGGAGTACAGCCCCAGCATTTT,CASSDRGVQPQHF
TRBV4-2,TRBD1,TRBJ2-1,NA,TGTGCCAGCAGCCAAAGACAGGGTGGCGAGACCCAGTTCTTC,CASSQRQGGETQFF
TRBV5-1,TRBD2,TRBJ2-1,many,TGCGCCAGCAGCTTGGTGGTAGGGACTAGAAACAATGAGCAGTTCTTC,CASSLVVGTRNNEQFF
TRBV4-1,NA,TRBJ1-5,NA,TGCGCCAGCAGCCAAGATCCCGGGCTGATCAATCAGCCCCAGCATTTT,CASSQDPGLINQPQHF
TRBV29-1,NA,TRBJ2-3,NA,TGCAGCGTAGCGGAGGGGAGCACAGATACGCAGTATTTT,CSVAEGSTDTQYF
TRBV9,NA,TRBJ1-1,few,TGTGCCAGCAGCGGTATCCTCGACAGTACGAACACTGAAGCTTTCTTT,CASSGILDSTNTEAFF
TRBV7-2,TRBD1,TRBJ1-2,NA,TGTGCCAGCAGCTCAACCATCCGGGACAGGGCCTACTATGGCCACACCTTC,CASSSTIRDRAYYGHTF
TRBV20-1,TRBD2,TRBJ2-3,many,TGCAGTGCTAGGGGCGGGAGTACAGATACGCAGTATTTT,CSARGGSTDTQYF
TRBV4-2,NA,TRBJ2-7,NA,TGTGCCAGCAGCCGACCCAGTGGGGAGGGGACATACGAGCAGTACTTC,CASSRPSGEGTYEQYF
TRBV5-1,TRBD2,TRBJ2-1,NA,TGCGCCAGCAGCATAGCAGCGGGAGTCGGTAATGAGCAGTTCTTC,CASSIAAGVGNEQFF
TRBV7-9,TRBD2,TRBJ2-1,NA,TGTGCCAGCAGCTTCAGGACAGGACTAGCGGGAGGGAGCTCCTACAATGAGCAGTTCTTC,CASSFRTGLAGGSSYNEQFF